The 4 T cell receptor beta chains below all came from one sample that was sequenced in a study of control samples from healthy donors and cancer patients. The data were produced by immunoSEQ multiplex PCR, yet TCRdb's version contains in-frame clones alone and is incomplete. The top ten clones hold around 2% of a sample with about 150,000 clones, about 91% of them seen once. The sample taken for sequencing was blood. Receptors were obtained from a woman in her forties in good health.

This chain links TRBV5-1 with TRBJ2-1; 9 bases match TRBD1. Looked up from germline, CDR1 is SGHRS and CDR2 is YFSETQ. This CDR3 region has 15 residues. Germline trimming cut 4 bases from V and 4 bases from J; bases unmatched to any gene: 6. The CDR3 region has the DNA TGCGCCAGCAGCCCGGGCGGGACAGGGTACAATGAGCAGTTCTTC. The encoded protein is CASSPGGTGYNEQFF.

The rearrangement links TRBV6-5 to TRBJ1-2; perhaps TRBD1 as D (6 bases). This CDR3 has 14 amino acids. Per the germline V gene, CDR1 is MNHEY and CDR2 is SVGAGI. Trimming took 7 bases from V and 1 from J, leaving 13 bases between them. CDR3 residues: CASTTGTSNYGYTF. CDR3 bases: TGTGCCAGCACCACCGGGACAAGTAACTATGGCTACACCTTC.

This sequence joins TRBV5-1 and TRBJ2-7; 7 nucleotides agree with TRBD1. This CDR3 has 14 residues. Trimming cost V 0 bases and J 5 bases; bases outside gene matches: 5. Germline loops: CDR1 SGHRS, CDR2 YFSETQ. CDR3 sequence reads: CASSLEGGVDEQYF. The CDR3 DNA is TGCGCCAGCAGCTTGGAAGGGGGCGTGGACGAGCAGTACTTC.

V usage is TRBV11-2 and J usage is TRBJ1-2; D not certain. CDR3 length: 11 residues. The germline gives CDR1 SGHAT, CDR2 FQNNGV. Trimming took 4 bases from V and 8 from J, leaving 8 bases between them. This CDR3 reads CASSSDFGYTF. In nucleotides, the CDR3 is TGTGCCAGCAGCTCTGATTTCGGCTACACCTTC.